Listed below are T cell receptor beta chains from one sample, sequenced in a study of CD8 T cells in ankylosing spondylitis. Via MiXCR, TCRdb re-called the 5' RACE reads, giving one row per CDR3 protein. The sample contains about 160,000 distinct CDR3 sequences, 18% of which appear only once. The sequenced sample consisted of blood, either unsorted or a sorted T cell fraction (not recorded which). The receptors originated from a male donor with ankylosing spondylitis or in good health (not recorded which). The CDR3 runs from the conserved cysteine through the conserved F or W. Fields, in order: clone size, D gene, V gene, J gene, CDR3 DNA, CDR3 protein. The D gene is left open where the match is weak. Size values are once, few and many counts, or a class for expanded clones, and some rows have none.

many	NA	TRBV29-1	TRBJ1-1	TGCAGCGTTGAGACCAGGCTTGAGGCTTTCTTT	CSVETRLEAFF
NA	NA	TRBV12-3/TRBV12-4	TRBJ1-5	TGTGCCAGCAGGGAGGGTCAAGGTTCAGCTCAGCCCCAGCATTTT	CASREGQGSAQPQHF
NA	NA	TRBV12-3/TRBV12-4	TRBJ2-7	TGTGCCAGCAGTTTATCCCCGGGGACCTCCTACGAGCAGTACTTC	CASSLSPGTSYEQYF
few	NA	TRBV5-6	TRBJ2-3	TGTGCCAGCAGCTTGGCGGTCCGGAGACCAGATACGCAGTATTTT	CASSLAVRRPDTQYF
NA	NA	TRBV5-1	TRBJ2-7	TGCGCCAGCAGCTTGACGGGACACACCTACGAGCAGTACTTC	CASSLTGHTYEQYF
NA	TRBD2	TRBV3-1	TRBJ2-1	TGTGCCAGCAGCCAATCGCGGGAGGGGCAGTTCTTC	CASSQSREGQFF
few	NA	TRBV7-8	TRBJ2-3	TGTGCCAGCAGCGGCCAGGCTAGCGCCCGAGCAGATACGCAGTATTTT	CASSGQASARADTQYF
few	NA	TRBV7-2	TRBJ2-3	TGTGCCAGCAGATCTGTGTCGGGGAAGGTCGCAGATACGCAGTATTTT	CASRSVSGKVADTQYF
NA	NA	TRBV28	TRBJ2-6	TGTGCCAGCATAGATAGCTCTGGGGCCAACGTCCTGACTTTC	CASIDSSGANVLTF
many	TRBD2	TRBV5-1	TRBJ2-1	TGCGCCAGCAGCTTAGGGGGACTAGCGGGATCCAATGAGCAGTTCTTC	CASSLGGLAGSNEQFF
many	NA	TRBV6-5	TRBJ2-5	TGTGCCAGCAGTTACCCGGACGACCTGGGGGAAGAGACCCAGTACTTC	CASSYPDDLGEETQYF